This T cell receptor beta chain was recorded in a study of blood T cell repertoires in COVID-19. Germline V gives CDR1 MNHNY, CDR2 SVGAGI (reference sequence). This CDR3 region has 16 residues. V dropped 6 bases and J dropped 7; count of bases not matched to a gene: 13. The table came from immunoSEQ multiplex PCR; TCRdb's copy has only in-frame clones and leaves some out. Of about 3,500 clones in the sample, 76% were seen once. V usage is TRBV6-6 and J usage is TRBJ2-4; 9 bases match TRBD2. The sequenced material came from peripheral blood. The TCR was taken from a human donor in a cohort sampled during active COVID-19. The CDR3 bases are TGTGCCAGCAGGCCAGCGGGAGGCACCCAGGGCAACATTCAGTACTTC. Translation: CASRPAGGTQGNIQYF.